These T cell receptor beta chains were read from a single sample in a study of response to subunit inactivated influenza vaccine. TCRdb analysed the RT-PCR reads with MiXCR anew, one entry per CDR3 protein. The sample yields 800,000 or so distinct CDR3 sequences, approximately 21% seen once. The sample consisted of PBMCs from blood, taken roughly 5 days after vaccination. The receptors derive from a man between 50 and 59 years old who received an inactivated influenza vaccine. Both conserved end residues are part of each CDR3. D genes are given only for firm matches. Rows give clone size only sometimes, using once, few, many, or a class for an expanded clone.

cdr3_nt	cdr3_aa	d_call	j_call	clone_size	v_call	cdr3_length
TGCGCCAGCAGCTGGGGTCGGAGCTCTCAAGAGACCCAGTACTTC	CASSWGRSSQETQYF	.	TRBJ2-5	.	TRBV5-1	15
TGTGCCAGCAGTTACTCCCTACAGGGAACAGACAATCAGCCCCAGCATTTT	CASSYSLQGTDNQPQHF	.	TRBJ1-5	few	TRBV6-2/TRBV6-3	17
TGTGCCAGCAGGACGGCAGCTGGTGAAGCTTTCTTT	CASRTAAGEAFF	.	TRBJ1-1	few	TRBV28	12
TGTGCCAGCAGTTTGGGGCAGGGTGACTACGAGCAGTACTTC	CASSLGQGDYEQYF	.	TRBJ2-7	many	TRBV7-9	14
TGTGCCAGCAGCCGGAGGGGAAGCGGGGGGAACACAGATACGCAGTATTTT	CASSRRGSGGNTDTQYF	TRBD2	TRBJ2-3	.	TRBV2	17
TGTGCCAGCAGGACCGGCATGGAAGTATCTTTCTTT	CASRTGMEVSFF	.	TRBJ1-1	few	TRBV6-2/TRBV6-3	12
TGTGCCAATCAGGAAGCGGGGACGAATGAGCAGTTCTTC	CANQEAGTNEQFF	TRBD2	TRBJ2-1	once	TRBV10-3	13
TGTGCCAGCAGCTTAGGGGCCGACAGGGTTGGCAATGAGCAGTTCTTC	CASSLGADRVGNEQFF	TRBD1	TRBJ2-1	.	TRBV7-2	16
TGCAGCGCGCGAGGAAAGGGACAGGGAAGCACAGATACGCAGTATTTT	CSARGKGQGSTDTQYF	TRBD1	TRBJ2-3	many	TRBV29-1	16
TGTGCCAGCAGCTATAATAGCGGACCCTACGAGCAGTACTTC	CASSYNSGPYEQYF	.	TRBJ2-7	.	TRBV7-2	14
TGTGCCAGCAGTTTTGGGGACAACGAGCAGTACTTC	CASSFGDNEQYF	.	TRBJ2-7	.	TRBV28	12
TGCAGCGTCCATGCAGGGGGTGGGTTCACTGAAGCTTTCTTT	CSVHAGGGFTEAFF	TRBD1	TRBJ1-1	few	TRBV29-1	14
TGTGCCAGCAGTTTCGTGGGCGTGGACACAGATACGCAGTATTTT	CASSFVGVDTDTQYF	.	TRBJ2-3	many	TRBV12-3/TRBV12-4	15
TGTGCCAGCAGCCCGAGGGCAGTAGGTGAGCAGTTCTTC	CASSPRAVGEQFF	.	TRBJ2-1	.	TRBV14	13
TGTGCCAGCAGCTTAGAGGGGGTCTCGTCTAACTATGGCTACACCTTC	CASSLEGVSSNYGYTF	.	TRBJ1-2	.	TRBV7-9	16
TGTGCCAGCAGTGTTTGGGCAGGGTTAACCGGGGAGCTGTTTTTT	CASSVWAGLTGELFF	.	TRBJ2-2	.	TRBV6-1	15
TGTGCCAGCAGCCCCCTTGGACAGGGGGCTGAAGCTTTCTTT	CASSPLGQGAEAFF	TRBD1	TRBJ1-1	few	TRBV3-1	14
TGTGCCAGCAATTGGGGGAGGGGTTACAATGAGCAGTTCTTC	CASNWGRGYNEQFF	TRBD2	TRBJ2-1	.	TRBV28	14
TGTGCCAGCAGCGTAGCCCCCTCAATCCCCGGGGAGCTGTTTTTT	CASSVAPSIPGELFF	.	TRBJ2-2	few	TRBV9	15
TGTGCCAGCAGTGGGGTCAGGGTATCTAACACCGGGGAGCTGTTTTTT	CASSGVRVSNTGELFF	.	TRBJ2-2	few	TRBV2	16
TGTGCCACCAGTGAGCACGGGACAGGGGGCAATGAGCAGTTCTTC	CATSEHGTGGNEQFF	TRBD1	TRBJ2-1	.	TRBV24-1	15
TGCGCCAGCAGCTTGGCCGGGCTAGCGAGCTACGAGCAGTACTTC	CASSLAGLASYEQYF	.	TRBJ2-7	many	TRBV5-1	15
TGTGCCAGCAGCTTAGTTCGGGAAGGCACTGAAGCTTTCTTT	CASSLVREGTEAFF	.	TRBJ1-1	few	TRBV7-2	14
TGTGCCAGCAACCCGATGCTAACAGGTGTATCAACTAATGAAAAACTGTTTTTT	CASNPMLTGVSTNEKLFF	.	TRBJ1-4	.	TRBV21-1	18
TGTGCCAGCAGTCGACTAGCTGACGAGCAGTACTTC	CASSRLADEQYF	TRBD2	TRBJ2-7	.	TRBV12-3/TRBV12-4	12
TGCAGTGCTCGGCTCCCGGGAGGGCTCACCGGGGAGCTGTTTTTT	CSARLPGGLTGELFF	TRBD2	TRBJ2-2	few	TRBV20-1	15
TGCAGCGTTGAATGGGGCGGGGGCTACAGGAAGCAGTTCTTC	CSVEWGGGYRKQFF	.	TRBJ2-1	.	TRBV29-1	14
TGTGCCAGCAGTACAACAGGGGGTCATGAGCAGTTCTTC	CASSTTGGHEQFF	TRBD1	TRBJ2-1	few	TRBV7-7	13
TGTGCCACACGACTAGCCCCCTACAATGAGCAGTTCTTC	CATRLAPYNEQFF	TRBD2	TRBJ2-1	.	TRBV6-1	13
TGCAGTGCTAGAGTAGCAGGCTACTACGAGCAGTACTTC	CSARVAGYYEQYF	.	TRBJ2-7	.	TRBV20-1	13
TGTGCCAGCAGCCAAGCCGGACTAGGGAGGGCCCGGGAGCTGTTTTTT	CASSQAGLGRARELFF	TRBD2	TRBJ2-2	few	TRBV4-2	16
TGCAGCGTTGAAATCGCACATGGGGCTTATTCTTACGAGCAGTACTTC	CSVEIAHGAYSYEQYF	.	TRBJ2-7	few	TRBV29-1	16
TGTGCCAGCAGCTTAAGGGACCATGACTACGAGCAGTACTTC	CASSLRDHDYEQYF	.	TRBJ2-7	.	TRBV7-6	14
TGTGCCAGTCAATATAGCGGGAACACCGGGGAGCTGTTTTTT	CASQYSGNTGELFF	.	TRBJ2-2	.	TRBV7-2	14
TGCGCCAGCAGCCAAGAAGGGGGCCAGTGGAGGGATACGCAGTATTTT	CASSQEGGQWRDTQYF	TRBD1	TRBJ2-3	.	TRBV4-3	16
TGTGCCAGCAGTGTAGAGGACGGAGCCTACGAGCAGTACTTC	CASSVEDGAYEQYF	.	TRBJ2-7	many	TRBV25-1	14
TGCAGCCGGGGATTCTACGAGCAGTACTTC	CSRGFYEQYF	.	TRBJ2-7	.	TRBV29-1	10
TGCAGTGCTAGGCCCGGAGACAGGACGAACACAGATACGCAGTATTTT	CSARPGDRTNTDTQYF	.	TRBJ2-3	.	TRBV20-1	16
TGCGCCAGCAGCTTGTCCCGACCCGAGAAGACCCAGTACTTC	CASSLSRPEKTQYF	.	TRBJ2-5	many	TRBV5-1	14
TGTGCCAGCAGCTTGGGCGAGGGGACGCGCGTCGAGCAGTACTTC	CASSLGEGTRVEQYF	.	TRBJ2-7	.	TRBV5-6	15
TGTGCCAGGGGCCTCGGGTCGGTAAATGAGCAGTTCTTC	CARGLGSVNEQFF	.	TRBJ2-1	.	TRBV28	13
TGTGCCAGCAGCTTGGGAGTTGGTAGCGAAAGCACAGATACGCAGTATTTT	CASSLGVGSESTDTQYF	.	TRBJ2-3	few	TRBV11-2	17
TGTGCCAGCAGTTTTGAACCCCCCACTAGCGGGGCCCCCACAGATACGCAGTATTTT	CASSFEPPTSGAPTDTQYF	TRBD2	TRBJ2-3	.	TRBV27	19
TGTGCCAGCAGCTTAAGGAGGGCATCTAACTATGGCTACACCTTC	CASSLRRASNYGYTF	.	TRBJ1-2	.	TRBV7-2	15
TGCGCCAGCAGCTTGGCCAGGGCGGACGAGCAGTACTTC	CASSLARADEQYF	.	TRBJ2-7	few	TRBV5-1	13
TGTGCCAGCAGTTTAGGGGAGGGGACGAACGACTTC	CASSLGEGTNDF	TRBD2	TRBJ2-7	.	TRBV12-3/TRBV12-4	12
TGTGCCAGTAGTATGAGACAGGGCTACGAGCAGTACTTC	CASSMRQGYEQYF	TRBD1	TRBJ2-7	.	TRBV19	13
TGTGCCAGCAGCTCTTTTCAGCTAGCCAAAAACATTCAGTACTTC	CASSSFQLAKNIQYF	.	TRBJ2-4	few	TRBV11-2	15
TGTGCCACCAGGGGCGCGGAGACCCAGTACTTC	CATRGAETQYF	.	TRBJ2-5	few	TRBV6-2/TRBV6-3	11
TGCAGTTTACAGGGTGGGGAGACCTACGAGCAGTACTTC	CSLQGGETYEQYF	.	TRBJ2-7	many	TRBV20-1	13